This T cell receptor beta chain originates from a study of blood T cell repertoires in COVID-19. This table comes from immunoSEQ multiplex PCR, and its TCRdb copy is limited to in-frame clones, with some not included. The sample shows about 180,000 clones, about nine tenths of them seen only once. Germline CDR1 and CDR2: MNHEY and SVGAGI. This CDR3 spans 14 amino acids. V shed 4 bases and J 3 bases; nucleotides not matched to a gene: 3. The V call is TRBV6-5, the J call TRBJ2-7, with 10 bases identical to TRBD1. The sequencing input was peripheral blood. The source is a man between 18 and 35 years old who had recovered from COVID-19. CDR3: CASSSRDRGYEQYF. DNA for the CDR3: TGTGCCAGCAGTTCCCGGGACAGGGGCTACGAGCAGTACTTC.